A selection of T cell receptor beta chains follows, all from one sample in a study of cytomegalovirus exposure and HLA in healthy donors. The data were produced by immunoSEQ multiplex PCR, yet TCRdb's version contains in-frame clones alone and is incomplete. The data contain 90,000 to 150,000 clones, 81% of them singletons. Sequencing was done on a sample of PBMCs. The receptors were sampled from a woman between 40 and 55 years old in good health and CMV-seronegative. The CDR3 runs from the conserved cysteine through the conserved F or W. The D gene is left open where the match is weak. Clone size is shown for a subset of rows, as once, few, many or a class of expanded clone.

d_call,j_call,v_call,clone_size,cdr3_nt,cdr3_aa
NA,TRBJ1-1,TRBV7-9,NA,TGTGCCAGCAGCCCGCGCGGGGGGCGCCGGACTGAAGCTTTCTTT,CASSPRGGRRTEAFF
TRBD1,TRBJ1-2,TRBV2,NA,TGTGCCAGCAGCATCAGAGGGGACAGGGGGCAAGGCTACACCTTC,CASSIRGDRGQGYTF
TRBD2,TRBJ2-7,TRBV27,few,TGTGCCAGCAGTGGGAGCGGGAGGAAGCAGTACTTC,CASSGSGRKQYF
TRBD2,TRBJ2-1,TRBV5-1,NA,TGCGCCAGCAGCCTCCATGAAGGACTAGCGGAGCAGTTCTTC,CASSLHEGLAEQFF
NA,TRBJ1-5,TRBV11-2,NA,TGTGCCAGCAGCTTGGGTGGCGGGGGGGCTCGGGGTCAGCCCCAGCATTTT,CASSLGGGGARGQPQHF
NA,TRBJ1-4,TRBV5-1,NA,TGCGCCAGCAGCGAACAGGGAAGAAATGAAAAACTGTTTTTT,CASSEQGRNEKLFF
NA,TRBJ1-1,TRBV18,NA,TGTGCCAGCTCACCTAAGGGTCGGGGCACTGAAGCTTTCTTT,CASSPKGRGTEAFF
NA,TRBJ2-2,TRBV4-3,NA,TGCGCCAGCAGCCAAGTTCAGGGCCCAACCGGGGAGCTGTTTTTT,CASSQVQGPTGELFF
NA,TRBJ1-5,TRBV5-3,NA,TGTGCCAGAAGCCGAAACAGTAATAGCAATCAGCCCCAGCATTTT,CARSRNSNSNQPQHF
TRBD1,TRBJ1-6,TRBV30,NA,TGTGCCTGGCGAACGGGACAGAGCTCCTATAATTCACCCCTCCACTTT,CAWRTGQSSYNSPLHF
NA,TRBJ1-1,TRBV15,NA,TGTGCCACCAGCAGAAAACACCAAAGGAACACTGAAGCTTTCTTT,CATSRKHQRNTEAFF
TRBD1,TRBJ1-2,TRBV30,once,TGTGCCTGGTCACCTCAGGGGGTAGGAGGCTACACCTTC,CAWSPQGVGGYTF
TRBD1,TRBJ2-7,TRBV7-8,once,TGTGCCAGCAGCCGTAAACTTACCGGGACAGCCAAACACCACTACGAGCAGTACTTC,CASSRKLTGTAKHHYEQYF
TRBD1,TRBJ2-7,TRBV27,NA,TGTGCCAGCAGGGGACAGAACTCCTACGAGCAGTACTTC,CASRGQNSYEQYF
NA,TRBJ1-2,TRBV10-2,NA,TGCGCCAGCAGTTGGGACTCAGGGTATGGCTACACCTTC,CASSWDSGYGYTF
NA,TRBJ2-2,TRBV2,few,TGTGCCAGCAGCGGGTGGGGGGGGGCGCGGACCGGGGAGCTGTTTTTT,CASSGWGGARTGELFF
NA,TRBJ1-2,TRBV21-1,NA,TGTGCCAGCAGCAGGAGGCATGGCTACACCTTC,CASSRRHGYTF
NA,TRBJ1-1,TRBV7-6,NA,TGTGCCAGCAGCTTAGCGACACAGGGCACTGAAGCTTTCTTT,CASSLATQGTEAFF
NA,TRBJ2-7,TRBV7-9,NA,TGTGCCAGCAGCTACGGGGAATACGAGCAGTACTTC,CASSYGEYEQYF
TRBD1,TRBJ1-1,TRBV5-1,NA,TGCGCCAGCAGCGGGGACAGGAACACTGAAGCTTTCTTT,CASSGDRNTEAFF
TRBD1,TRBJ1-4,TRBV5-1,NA,TGCGCCAGCAGCTGGGGAGACAGGGGGTATGAAAAACTGTTTTTT,CASSWGDRGYEKLFF
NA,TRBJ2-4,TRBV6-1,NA,TGTGCCAGCAGTGGCTGGAGCGAAGCCAAAAACATTCAGTACTTC,CASSGWSEAKNIQYF
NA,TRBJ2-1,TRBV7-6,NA,TGTGCCAGCAGCCCTGGCTGGGCCCAAACCCGCAACTACAATGAGCAGTTCTTC,CASSPGWAQTRNYNEQFF
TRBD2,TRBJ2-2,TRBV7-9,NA,TGTTCCAGCAGCGTAGGACTAGGTGGGGCCTTGTCCGGGGAGCTGTTTTTT,CSSSVGLGGALSGELFF
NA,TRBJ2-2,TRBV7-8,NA,TGTGCCAGCAGCTCTCCATCTGGAGGGGCCGCGAACACCGGGGAGCTGTTTTTT,CASSSPSGGAANTGELFF
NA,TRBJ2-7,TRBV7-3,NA,TGTGCCAGCAGCTTAAAGGGGGGGCCGGACGAGCAGTACTTC,CASSLKGGPDEQYF
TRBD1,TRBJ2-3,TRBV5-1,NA,TGCGCCAGCAACCTATCAGGGGGCGGCACAGATACGCAGTATTTT,CASNLSGGGTDTQYF
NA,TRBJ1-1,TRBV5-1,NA,TGCGCCAGCAGCCCGGTGGGGGACTCGAACACTGAAGCTTTCTTT,CASSPVGDSNTEAFF
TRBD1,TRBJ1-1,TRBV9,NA,TGTGCCAGCAGCGAAAAACAGGGGTTGAACACTGAAGCTTTCTTT,CASSEKQGLNTEAFF
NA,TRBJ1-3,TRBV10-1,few,TGCGCCAGCAGTGATTCCAGGCACTCTGGAAACACCATATATTTT,CASSDSRHSGNTIYF
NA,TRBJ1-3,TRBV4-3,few,TGCGCCAGCAGCCAAGATAGGGGACAACCCTACTCTGGAAACACCATATATTTT,CASSQDRGQPYSGNTIYF
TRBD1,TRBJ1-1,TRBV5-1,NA,TGCGCCAGCAGCTCCACCGGGACAGGGGGCGTTAACCCGGGAGCTTTCTTT,CASSSTGTGGVNPGAFF
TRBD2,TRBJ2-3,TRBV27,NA,TGTGCCAGCAGTTTAGGTCCTAGCGGGAGTCGCGAGTATTTT,CASSLGPSGSREYF
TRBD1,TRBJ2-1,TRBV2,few,TGTGCCAGCCACTCACAGGGGGCCGACAATGAGCAGTTCTTC,CASHSQGADNEQFF
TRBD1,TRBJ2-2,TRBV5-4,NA,TGTGCCAGCAGCTTGACAGGGGGCGCGAACACCGGGGAGCTGTTTTTT,CASSLTGGANTGELFF
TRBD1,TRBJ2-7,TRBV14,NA,TGTGCCACCCTCGGACAGGCGAACACCTACGAGCAGTACTTC,CATLGQANTYEQYF
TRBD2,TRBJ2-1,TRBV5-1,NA,TGCGCCAGCAGCTCCAACGGACGACGGGGGGTTTTCCGGGATGAGCAGTTCTTC,CASSSNGRRGVFRDEQFF
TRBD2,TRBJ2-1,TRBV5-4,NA,TGTGCCAGCACCCCGGGACTAGCGGGGGGCTACACCTACAATGAGCAGTTCTTC,CASTPGLAGGYTYNEQFF
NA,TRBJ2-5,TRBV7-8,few,TGTGCCAGCAACGTCCAGGGGTTCCCAGAGACCCAGTACTTC,CASNVQGFPETQYF
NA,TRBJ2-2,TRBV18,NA,TGTGCCAGCTCACTCTATACCGGGGAGCTGTTTTTT,CASSLYTGELFF
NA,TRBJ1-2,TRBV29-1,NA,TGCAGCGTTGAAGAACCTACCGGTGGCTACACCTTC,CSVEEPTGGYTF
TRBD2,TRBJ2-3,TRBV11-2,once,TGTGCCAGCAGCTTGGGACTAGCGGGGGGTTTTAGCACAGATACGCAGTATTTT,CASSLGLAGGFSTDTQYF
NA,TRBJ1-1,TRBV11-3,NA,TGTGCCAGCAGCTTAGGATGGCAGGGTTACCCTGAAGCTTTCTTT,CASSLGWQGYPEAFF
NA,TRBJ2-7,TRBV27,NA,TGTGCCAGCAGTCACATGACAGGTATATTCCACGAGCAGTACTTC,CASSHMTGIFHEQYF
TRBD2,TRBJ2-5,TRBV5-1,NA,TGCGCCAGCAGCCCCCGAGGGACGGCGGGAGATACCCAAGAGACCCAGTACTTC,CASSPRGTAGDTQETQYF
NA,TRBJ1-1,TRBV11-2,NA,TGTGCCAGCAGCCCTAGAGCCAGTGAAGCTTTCTTT,CASSPRASEAFF
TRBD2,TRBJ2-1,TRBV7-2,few,TGTGCCAGCAGCCCTCCGGGACTAGCCAGGGAGCAGTTCTTC,CASSPPGLAREQFF
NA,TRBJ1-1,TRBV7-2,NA,TGTGCCAGCAGTCCCACAGGTTTCACTGAAGCTTTCTTT,CASSPTGFTEAFF
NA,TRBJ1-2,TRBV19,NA,TGTGCCAGTAGTATCACCGGGGGTGGAATAGGCGGCTACACCTTC,CASSITGGGIGGYTF
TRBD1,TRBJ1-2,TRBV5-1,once,TGCGCCAGCAGCCGAACCGGGACAGGGGGAGTTAACTATGGCTACACCTTC,CASSRTGTGGVNYGYTF
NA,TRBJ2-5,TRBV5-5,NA,TGTGCCAGCAGCTTGACCTACTCTGGCGGGGCCTCACAAGAGACCCAGTACTTC,CASSLTYSGGASQETQYF
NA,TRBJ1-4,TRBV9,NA,TGTGCCAGCAGCCCCGGACAGCCCAATGAAAAACTGTTTTTT,CASSPGQPNEKLFF
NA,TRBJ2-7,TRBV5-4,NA,TGTGCCAGCAGCTCGGGGGGCAGGGTAAGCTCCTACGAGCAGTACTTC,CASSSGGRVSSYEQYF
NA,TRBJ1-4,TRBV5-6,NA,TGTGCCAGCAGCGGAACAGGAATCGGCGAAAAACTGTTTTTT,CASSGTGIGEKLFF
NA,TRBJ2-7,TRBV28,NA,TGTGCCAGCAGGACCGGGACATCGACCTACGAGCAGTACTTC,CASRTGTSTYEQYF